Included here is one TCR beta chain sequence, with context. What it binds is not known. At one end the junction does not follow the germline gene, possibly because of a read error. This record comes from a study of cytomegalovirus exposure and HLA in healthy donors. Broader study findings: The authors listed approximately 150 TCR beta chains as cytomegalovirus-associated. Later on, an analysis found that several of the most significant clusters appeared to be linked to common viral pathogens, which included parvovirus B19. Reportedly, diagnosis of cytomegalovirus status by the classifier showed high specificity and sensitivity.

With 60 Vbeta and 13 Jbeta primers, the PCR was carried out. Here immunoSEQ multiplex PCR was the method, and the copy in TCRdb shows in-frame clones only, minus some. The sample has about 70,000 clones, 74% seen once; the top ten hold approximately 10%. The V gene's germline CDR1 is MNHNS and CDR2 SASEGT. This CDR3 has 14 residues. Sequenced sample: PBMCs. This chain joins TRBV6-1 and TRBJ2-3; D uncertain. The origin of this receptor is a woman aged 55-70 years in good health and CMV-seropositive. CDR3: CTSSFPSRTDTQYF. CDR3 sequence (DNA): TGTACCAGCAGCTTCCCTTCGCGGACAGATACGCAGTATTTT.